Below, 25 T cell receptor beta chains from the same sample are listed, as sequenced in a study of CD8 T cells in ankylosing spondylitis. MiXCR, applied by TCRdb to the 5' RACE reads, yields one record per CDR3 protein. The repertoire holds 200,000 to 250,000 distinct CDR3 sequences, with 20% to 30% as singletons. The sequencing sample was made of blood, either unsorted or a sorted T cell fraction (not recorded which). These receptors all come from a male donor with ankylosing spondylitis or in good health (not recorded which).

The rearrangement joins TRBV18 to TRBJ2-2, with 8 bases that match TRBD2. Germline-derived CDR1 and CDR2 are KGHSH and LQKENI. The CDR3 runs to 16 residues. V was clipped by 2 bases and J by 0 bases; unmatched bases: 2. The CDR3 spells CASSPSLAANTGELFF. CDR3 DNA: TGTGCCAGCTCACCATCACTAGCGGCGAACACCGGGGAGCTGTTTTTT.

This clonotype was found once. The genes are TRBV6-2 or TRBV6-3 and TRBJ1-1; unclear D gene. The CDR3 contains 13 residues. Trimming removed 4 bases from V and 1 base from J, with 7 bases in between. Germline V gene lookup returns CDR1 MNHEY and CDR2 SVGEGT. CDR3 in amino acids: CASSSQRNTEAFF. CDR3 coding DNA: TGTGCCAGCAGTTCACAGAGGAACACTGAAGCTTTCTTT.

V gene TRBV29-1 combines with J gene TRBJ2-1, with D perhaps matching TRBD2 (6 bases). The V and J ends lost 4 bases and 8 bases respectively, with 12 bases between them. Per the germline V gene, CDR1 is SQVTM and CDR2 is ANQGSEA. The CDR3 has 12 amino acids. The CDR3 DNA reads TGCAGCGTTGTAAGCACTAGCCATGAGCAGTTCTTC. Translating it yields CSVVSTSHEQFF.

This clonotype was seen ten or more times. The rearrangement uses TRBV4-2 and TRBJ2-1; 8 bases line up with TRBD1. This CDR3 is built from 15 residues. The ends lost 2 bases at V and 7 bases at J; junction bases unmatched: 7. Germline V gene lookup returns CDR1 LGHNA and CDR2 YNFKEQ. For the CDR3, the DNA is TGTGCCAGCAGCCAAACCGACAGGGGAGGAAATGAGCAGTTCTTC. Its translation: CASSQTDRGGNEQFF.

This clonotype occurred many times. The J gene is TRBJ2-7, the V gene TRBV18; the D gene is possibly TRBD1 (5 bases). CDR1 is KGHSH, CDR2 LQKENI, per germline. Trimming cost V 3 bases and J 6 bases, with 9 bases left between them. The CDR3 sequence is 12 residues long. In DNA, the CDR3 is TGTGCCAGCTCACCTGGGGCTACCGAGCAGTACTTC. Amino acids: CASSPGATEQYF.

This clonotype was recorded at least ten times. The V gene is TRBV5-1, the J gene TRBJ2-7; TRBD1 matches at 7 bases. The CDR3 length is 15 residues. The V gene end was trimmed by 4 bases and the J gene end by 1 base; junction bases not matched to a gene: 8. CDR1 and CDR2 (germline): SGHRS, YFSETQ. CDR3 sequence: CASSPGQPLSYEQYF. CDR3 coding DNA: TGCGCCAGCAGCCCGGGACAGCCTTTGTCCTACGAGCAGTACTTC. Complete variable domain (other parts from reference TRBV5-1 and TRBJ2-7): KAGVTQTPRYLIKTRGQQVTLSCSPISGHRSVSWYQQTPGQGLQFLFEYFSETQRNKGNFPGRFSGRQFSNSRSEMNVSTLELGDSALYLCASSPGQPLSYEQYFGPGTRLTVT.

The chain has TRBV12-3 or TRBV12-4 and TRBJ2-3; TRBD1 is a possible D gene (5 bases). The V end was cut by 5 bases, the J end by 6 bases, with 15 bases between. This CDR3 contains 14 residues. The CDR3 protein is CASSQRQIRDTQYF. In nucleotides, the CDR3 is TGTGCCAGCAGTCAAAGACAGATACGGGATACGCAGTATTTT.

The chain links TRBV20-1 to TRBJ2-3; 14 bases fit TRBD2. J lost 4 bases, V lost 3 bases, and 12 bases had no gene match. The germline gives CDR1 DFQATT, CDR2 SNEGSKA (reference sequence). This CDR3 contains 18 residues. CDR3 region: CSARPKGLAGAGADTQYF. DNA of the CDR3: TGCAGTGCTAGGCCTAAGGGACTAGCGGGAGCCGGCGCAGATACGCAGTATTTT.

The chain employs TRBV20-1 and TRBJ2-7, with TRBD2 matching 13 bases. The germline V gene encodes CDR1 DFQATT and CDR2 SNEGSKA (reference sequence). CDR3 length: 13 amino acids. Trimming took 6 bases from V and 7 from J; bases not matched to a gene: 6. This chain's CDR3 is CSASTSGRQEQYF. The CDR3 nucleotides are TGCAGTGCCTCGACTAGCGGGAGGCAAGAGCAGTACTTC.

This clonotype was seen a few times. V is TRBV29-1 and J is TRBJ2-1; 7 bases match TRBD2. Germline V gene lookup returns CDR1 SQVTM and CDR2 ANQGSEA. Trimming at V came to 6 bases and at J to 4 bases, leaving 6 bases not matched to a gene. The CDR3 contains 13 residues. CDR3 in DNA: TGCAGCGTCCTTGGGGGGGGTTACAATGAGCAGTTCTTC. Translated, it gives CSVLGGGYNEQFF.

This clonotype showed up many times. The chain links TRBV7-3 to TRBJ2-3; D is undetermined. Deletions cut 5 bases from V and 0 bases from J, with 6 bases between. Looked up from germline, CDR1 is SGHTA and CDR2 is FQGTGA. The CDR3 extends over 13 amino acids. The CDR3 sequence: CASSPSSTDTQYF. CDR3 nucleotide sequence: TGTGCCAGCAGCCCATCAAGCACAGATACGCAGTATTTT.

This clonotype was counted a few times. The chain carries TRBV20-1 and TRBJ2-2, with TRBD2 identical over 7 bases. CDR3 length: 15 amino acids. The V and J ends lost 3 bases and 6 bases, in that order; junction bases with no gene match: 10. Looked up from germline, CDR1 is DFQATT and CDR2 is SNEGSKA (reference sequence). CDR3: CSARTGTNSAGELFF. CDR3 bases: TGCAGTGCTAGGACCGGGACTAATTCCGCCGGGGAGCTGTTTTTT.

CDR3: CASSLTGTGNTEAFF. CDR3 nucleotide sequence: TGTGCCAGCAGCCTCACCGGGACAGGGAACACTGAAGCTTTCTTT. This chain joins TRBV6-1 and TRBJ1-1; 8 bases map to TRBD1. Trimming at V came to 6 bases and at J to 1 base, leaving 7 bases not matched to a gene. CDR1 and CDR2 from the germline V gene are MNHNS and SASEGT. This CDR3 has 15 amino acids.

The chain employs TRBV20-1 and TRBJ2-3; D uncertain. The CDR3 has 17 residues. The V gene's germline CDR1 is DFQATT and CDR2 SNEGSKA (reference sequence). Trimming took 1 base from V and 5 from J, leaving 22 bases between them. The CDR3 DNA sequence: TGCAGTGCTAGAGTAGGGATCCGGATGAGATCTGGAGATACGCAGTATTTT. It yields the protein CSARVGIRMRSGDTQYF.

CDR3 DNA: TGTGCCAGCAGCTTCACCTCAGCGGGAGTGCTTGAGCAGTTCTTC. Translating it yields CASSFTSAGVLEQFF. This chain joins TRBV7-8 and TRBJ2-1, with TRBD2 identical over 8 bases. The CDR3 is made up of 15 amino acids. V lost 3 bases, J lost 9 bases, and 10 bases stayed unmatched. Germline V gene lookup returns CDR1 SGHVS and CDR2 FQNEAQ.

There are many counts of this clonotype. The chain links TRBV5-1 to TRBJ2-1; 9 bases are shared with TRBD2. Germline V lookup: CDR1 SGHRS, CDR2 YFSETQ. The CDR3 is 15 amino acids. V shed 1 base, J shed 3 bases, and the junction held 2 bases outside the gene matches. CDR3 sequence (DNA): TGCGCCAGCAGCTTGCCTAGCGGGGACTACAATGAGCAGTTCTTC. This sequence encodes CASSLPSGDYNEQFF.

This clonotype was recorded a few times. This chain uses TRBV12-5 with TRBJ2-3; unclear D gene. Germline assignment: CDR1 LGHNT and CDR2 FRNRAP. The CDR3 consists of 13 residues. V lost 8 bases and J lost 0, with 9 bases in between. CDR3 sequence: CASSLPSTDTQYF. DNA for the CDR3: TGTGCTAGTTCCCTTCCTAGCACAGATACGCAGTATTTT.

This clonotype was seen at least ten times. The V and J genes are TRBV20-1 and TRBJ2-2, with D hard to call. V gave up 3 bases and J gave up 1 base, with 9 bases separating them. The CDR3 extends over 14 amino acids. Germline assignment: CDR1 DFQATT and CDR2 SNEGSKA (reference sequence). The DNA for the CDR3 is TGCAGTGCTAGCGCTGGACGGAACACCGGGGAGCTGTTTTTT. Its translation is CSASAGRNTGELFF.

The CDR3 DNA is TGCGCCAGCAGCACCCGACAGGGCCAAGAGACCCAGTACTTC. It yields the protein CASSTRQGQETQYF. The chain is built from TRBV5-1 and TRBJ2-5, with TRBD1 matching 7 bases. Germline lookup yields CDR1 SGHRS and CDR2 YFSETQ. This CDR3 spans 14 amino acids. After removal of 4 bases from V and 1 base from J, the junction contained 4 bases not matched to a gene.

This clonotype came up many times. This chain uses TRBV6-5 with TRBJ2-7, with a possible D match to TRBD1 (6 bases). Trimming stripped 8 bases from V and 7 bases from J, with 15 bases between. Germline V gene data show CDR1 as MNHEY and CDR2 as SVGAGI. CDR3 length: 12 residues. Here the CDR3 reads CASGGVLGEQYF. The CDR3 coding sequence is TGTGCCAGCGGGGGCGTGCTCGGTGAGCAGTACTTC.

The sample holds many counts of this clonotype. The rearrangement uses TRBV9 and TRBJ2-3; tentative D call: TRBD2 (6 bases). This CDR3 contains 14 residues. V was shortened by 0 bases and J by 4 bases, with 9 bases between the two germline ends. Germline V gene data show CDR1 as SGDLS and CDR2 as YYNGEE. The CDR3: CASSVDGSADTQYF. CDR3 nucleotides: TGTGCCAGCAGCGTAGACGGGAGTGCAGATACGCAGTATTTT.

The chain's CDR3 is CASKLAGTGTYEQYF. Here the CDR3 DNA reads TGCGCCAGCAAATTGGCGGGGACAGGAACCTACGAGCAGTACTTC. The chain joins TRBV5-1 to TRBJ2-7, with 8 positions matching TRBD1. The CDR3 spans 15 residues. Germline V gene data show CDR1 as SGHRS and CDR2 as YFSETQ. V trimming: 6 bases; J trimming: 2 bases; junction bases outside the gene matches: 10.

This clonotype was seen many times. The CDR3 DNA is TGTGCCAGCAGCGACTATTACAATGAGCAGTTCTTC. Translated: CASSDYYNEQFF. The chain uses TRBV27 and TRBJ2-1; TRBD2 is a possible D gene (5 bases). The V end was cut by 6 bases, the J end by 4 bases, with 7 bases between. CDR1 and CDR2 (germline): MNHEY, SMNVEV (reference sequence). The CDR3 consists of 12 residues.

Turning to this clonotype: This may come from a read error, since a much larger clone is one base off. The chain combines TRBV12-3 or TRBV12-4 with TRBJ2-1; D is ambiguous. This CDR3 comprises 13 residues. The CDR3 DNA follows: TGTGCCATCAGTAAAACTACACAGAATGAGCAGTTCTTC. It translates to CAISKTTQNEQFF.

This clonotype was found once. A read error may explain this, as a much larger clone is one base away. The DNA of the CDR3 is TGTGCCAGCAGGAACACTGAAGCTTTCTTT. Translated: CASRNTEAFF. The V gene is TRBV6-1, the J gene TRBJ1-1; D is undetermined. The CDR3 is 10 amino acids. Trimming left V 6 bases short and J 1 base short, with 0 bases between. Germline V gene data show CDR1 as MNHNS and CDR2 as SASEGT.